These 30 T cell receptor beta chains originate from one sample sequenced in a study. TCRdb recomputed calls from the 5' RACE reads with MiXCR, one row per CDR3 protein. Of about 57,000 distinct CDR3 sequences listed, approximately 26% are singletons. Tregs were sorted as CD4+CD25+CD127-/low cells. Sequencing input: tumor-infiltrating Tregs sorted from the breast tumor. The receptors come from a female donor with breast cancer.

The sample holds many counts of this clonotype. The chain recombines TRBV20-1 with TRBJ2-5, with 9 bases that match TRBD2. The CDR3 sequence is 15 residues long. CDR1 and CDR2 from the germline V gene are DFQATT and SNEGSKA (reference sequence). V was pared by 0 bases and J by 5 bases, with 7 bases of the junction left unmatched. CDR3 residues: CSARDRGGARETQYF. In nucleotides, the CDR3 is TGCAGTGCTAGAGATCGCGGGGGGGCCCGGGAGACCCAGTACTTC.

This clonotype ranks as medium-sized. The chain employs TRBV5-1 and TRBJ2-2; 8 nucleotides line up with TRBD2. The CDR3 runs to 14 residues. The trim removed 5 bases at V and 0 bases at J, leaving 0 bases unmatched. Germline V gene sequence: CDR1 SGHRS, CDR2 YFSETQ. This CDR3 reads CASRGLANTGELFF. In DNA, the CDR3 is TGCGCCAGCAGGGGACTAGCGAACACCGGGGAGCTGTTTTTT.

Sample share makes this clonotype medium-sized. The chain combines TRBV29-1 with TRBJ2-1; 10 bases are shared with TRBD2. The V segment lost 5 bases and the J segment 4 bases; nucleotides outside the gene matches: 5. Germline lookup yields CDR1 SQVTM and CDR2 ANQGSEA. The CDR3 runs to 14 residues. The CDR3 region is CSVSSGRRYNEQFF. The CDR3 region has the DNA TGCAGCGTTTCTAGCGGGAGAAGGTACAATGAGCAGTTCTTC.

The sample holds many counts of this clonotype. The chain couples TRBV5-1 to TRBJ2-7; TRBD1 aligns across 7 bases. The germline CDR1 and CDR2 sequences are SGHRS and YFSETQ. Trimming took 4 bases from V and 1 from J; bases not matched to a gene: 8. This CDR3 has 15 amino acids. The DNA for the CDR3 is TGCGCCAGCAGCCGGGAAGGACAGGCGTCCTACGAGCAGTACTTC. Its translation is CASSREGQASYEQYF. The variable domain in full, completed from reference TRBV5-1 and TRBJ2-7, reads KAGVTQTPRYLIKTRGQQVTLSCSPISGHRSVSWYQQTPGQGLQFLFEYFSETQRNKGNFPGRFSGRQFSNSRSEMNVSTLELGDSALYLCASSREGQASYEQYFGPGTRLTVT.

The chain links TRBV2 to TRBJ1-3; TRBD1 is a possible D gene (5 bases). CDR3 length: 17 amino acids. Germline assignment: CDR1 SNHLY and CDR2 FYNNEI. V shed 7 bases and J shed 0 bases, with 19 bases lying between them. The CDR3 region is CASTPGGRGPSGNTIYF. For the CDR3, the DNA is TGTGCCAGCACCCCGGGGGGGAGGGGTCCCTCTGGAAACACCATATATTTT. The whole variable domain, filled in from reference TRBV2 and TRBJ1-3, reads EPEVTQTPSHQVTQMGQEVILRCVPISNHLYFYWYRQILGQKVEFLVSFYNNEISEKSEIFDDQFSVERPDGSNFTLKIRSTKLEDSAMYFCASTPGGRGPSGNTIYFGEGSWLTVV.

This clonotype was detected many times. J is TRBJ2-1 and V is TRBV20-1; TRBD2 is a possible D gene (5 bases). V lost 4 bases, J lost 3 bases, and 13 bases lay in between. Germline CDR1 reads DFQATT; CDR2 reads SNEGSKA (reference sequence). The CDR3 has 14 amino acids. The DNA for the CDR3 is TGCAGTGCTATGGGTATTCGGGACTACAATGAGCAGTTCTTC. The encoded protein is CSAMGIRDYNEQFF.

As concerns this clonotype: One end of the junction is discordant with germline, which a read error may explain. The chain employs TRBV5-6 and TRBJ1-5, with D possibly TRBD1 on 5 matching bases. The CDR3 length is 16 residues. The germline gives CDR1 SGHDT, CDR2 YYEEEE. This chain's CDR3 is CASGFWGRMSNQPQHF. CDR3 in DNA: TGTGCCAGCGGCTTTTGGGGCCGGATGAGCAATCAGCCCCAGCATTTT.

The DNA for the CDR3 is TGTGCCAGCAGCTTTGGCACTGAAGCTTTCTTT. Protein sequence: CASSFGTEAFF. The chain couples TRBV5-5 to TRBJ1-1; D unresolved. The V end was cut by 2 bases, the J end by 4 bases, with 3 bases between. This CDR3 contains 11 residues. Germline lookup yields CDR1 SGHKS and CDR2 YYEKEE (reference sequence).

This sequence joins TRBV5-1 and TRBJ2-3; 8 nucleotides agree with TRBD2. Germline-derived CDR1 and CDR2 are SGHRS and YFSETQ. The CDR3 has 16 amino acids. Germline trimming cut 3 bases from V and 4 bases from J; bases unmatched to any gene: 10. The DNA for the CDR3 is TGCGCCAGCAGCTCCGGACTAGCTCAGGCGTCAGATACGCAGTATTTT. Protein product: CASSSGLAQASDTQYF.

This clonotype was counted a single time. Germline is not matched at one junction end, which may reflect a read error. The chain joins TRBV7-9 to TRBJ1-5; maybe TRBD1 (5 bases). From germline, CDR1 is SEHNR and CDR2 FQNEAQ (reference sequence). This CDR3 contains 14 residues. The CDR3 nucleotides read TGTGCCGGCAGCAGCGGGACTTCACGTCAGCCCCAGCATTTT. It yields the protein CAGSSGTSRQPQHF.

This clonotype was counted many times. This chain uses TRBV20-1 with TRBJ1-5, with 8 nucleotides matching TRBD1. Germline V gene sequence: CDR1 DFQATT, CDR2 SNEGSKA (reference sequence). The CDR3 spans 13 residues. V shed 6 bases and J 1 base; nucleotides not matched to a gene: 2. The CDR3 spells CSARQGSNQPQHF. The CDR3 DNA follows: TGCAGTGCACGACAGGGGAGCAATCAGCCCCAGCATTTT.

The sample holds a few counts of this clonotype. J is TRBJ2-7 and V is TRBV12-3 or TRBV12-4; possible D gene TRBD2, 5 bases. V lost 6 bases to trimming and J lost 3 bases, with 9 bases between them. The CDR3 contains 12 residues. Here the CDR3 reads CASSNGNYEQYF. CDR3 nucleotides: TGTGCCAGCAGCAACGGGAACTACGAGCAGTACTTC.

This sequence joins TRBV7-9 and TRBJ2-2; 9 bases agree with TRBD1. Trimming cost V 10 bases and J 3 bases; bases outside gene matches: 3. The germline V gene encodes CDR1 SEHNR and CDR2 FQNEAQ (reference sequence). CDR3 size: 13 residues. Written as DNA, the CDR3 is TGTGCCACTAGGACAGGGGACACCGGGGAGCTGTTTTTT. Its translation is CATRTGDTGELFF.

This clonotype has ten or more counts. The chain recombines TRBV20-1 with TRBJ1-1, with D possibly being TRBD1 (6 bases). Germline loops: CDR1 DFQATT, CDR2 SNEGSKA (reference sequence). The CDR3 length is 14 residues. The V and J ends lost 0 bases and 5 bases respectively, with 13 bases between them. The CDR3 here is CSARDSGVRTEAFF. The CDR3 DNA reads as TGCAGTGCTAGAGATTCAGGGGTACGGACTGAAGCTTTCTTT.

This clonotype was counted only a few times. The chain recombines TRBV20-1 with TRBJ1-2; TRBD1 matches 7 bases. Germline V gene data show CDR1 as DFQATT and CDR2 as SNEGSKA (reference sequence). Unmatched junction bases numbered 17, after V lost 2 bases and J lost 8 bases. The CDR3 is 16 residues long. CDR3 region: CSARIGLRRGGSGYTF. CDR3 nucleotides: TGCAGTGCTAGAATAGGGCTAAGGCGAGGGGGCAGCGGCTACACCTTC.

V and J are TRBV9 and TRBJ2-2, with TRBD2 matching over 7 bases. Germline trimming cut 3 bases from V and 7 bases from J; bases unmatched to any gene: 18. The CDR3 spans 18 residues. Germline CDR1 reads SGDLS; CDR2 reads YYNGEE. This chain's CDR3 is CASSGNAERGRVGGELFF. CDR3 nucleotide sequence: TGTGCCAGCAGCGGTAATGCAGAGCGGGGCCGTGTTGGCGGGGAGCTGTTTTTT.

This clonotype was counted between two and nine times. At one end, the junction sequence differs from germline, possibly due to a read error. Here the CDR3 reads CTSSYRGGNTEAFF. The DNA for the CDR3 is TGTACCAGCAGCTACAGAGGCGGGAACACTGAAGCTTTCTTT. The chain carries TRBV12-3 or TRBV12-4 and TRBJ1-1; D uncertain. CDR3 length equals 14 residues.

This clonotype was counted a few times. The V gene is TRBV6-1, the J gene TRBJ2-5, with D uncertain. Germline CDR1 MNHNS, CDR2 SASEGT. The V end was cut by 11 bases, the J end by 2 bases, with 21 bases between. The CDR3 is 15 amino acids. The CDR3 protein is CAGMWGVTPQETQYF. Written as DNA, the CDR3 is TGTGCCGGCATGTGGGGTGTAACCCCACAAGAGACCCAGTACTTC.

The gene calls are TRBV29-1 and TRBJ2-5, with D possibly matching TRBD2 (6 bases). CDR1 and CDR2 from the germline V gene are SQVTM and ANQGSEA. The CDR3 spans 12 residues. The germline V and J ends were trimmed by 0 bases and 4 bases, with 6 bases remaining between them. The CDR3 DNA is TGCAGCGTTGAAGAGGGGGGAGAGACCCAGTACTTC. It specifies CSVEEGGETQYF.

This clonotype was recorded many times. The chain joins TRBV20-1 to TRBJ2-7, with 7 bases lining up with TRBD2. V was clipped by 0 bases and J by 2 bases; unmatched bases: 13. There are 17 residues in the CDR3. Germline CDR1 reads DFQATT; CDR2 reads SNEGSKA (reference sequence). The CDR3 sequence is CSAREEHLGSGPYEQYF. The CDR3 DNA is TGCAGTGCTAGAGAGGAGCACCTGGGTAGCGGGCCCTACGAGCAGTACTTC.

This chain joins TRBV28 and TRBJ2-7; D may match TRBD1 or TRBD2 (5 bases each). CDR1 MDHEN and CDR2 SYDVKM come from the germline V gene. The CDR3 loop spans 16 amino acids. The V gene lost 6 bases and the J gene lost 4 bases, with 22 bases spanning the gap. The CDR3 region has the DNA TGTGCCAGCAGATCCCCCCGGGGCAAGACGGGGTACGAGCAGTACTTC. This gives the protein CASRSPRGKTGYEQYF.

With respect to this clonotype: An end of the junction does not agree with germline; a read error may underlie this. This CDR3 reads CAGSSTGSNNSPLHF. CDR3 DNA sequence: TGTGCCGGCAGCTCGACAGGGAGTAATAATTCACCCCTCCACTTT. The chain links TRBV7-3 to TRBJ1-6; the match to TRBD1 covers 7 bases. Germline CDR1 reads SGHTA; CDR2 reads FQGTGA. CDR3 length: 15 amino acids. The entire variable domain, with the rest obtained from reference TRBV7-3 and TRBJ1-6, is as follows: GAGVSQTPSNKVTEKGKYVELRCDPISGHTALYWYRQSLGQGPEFLIYFQGTGAADDSGLPNDRFFAVRPEGSVSTLKIQRTERGDSAVYLCAGSSTGSNNSPLHFGNGTRLTVT.

This clonotype was counted only a few times. The genes are TRBV4-3 and TRBJ2-1; 10 nucleotides match TRBD2. The CDR3 covers 18 residues. Germline CDR1 is LGHNA and CDR2 is YSLEER. The V and J ends lost 0 bases and 7 bases, in that order; junction bases with no gene match: 12. The CDR3 DNA sequence: TGCGCCAGCAGCCAAGATCCCCCCCTCAGCGGGAGGGCAAATGAGCAGTTCTTC. Protein sequence: CASSQDPPLSGRANEQFF.

The CDR3 DNA is TGTGCCAGCAGCTCAACAACTAGCGGGAGGGGTTACAATGAGCAGTTCTTC. Protein product: CASSSTTSGRGYNEQFF. This chain connects TRBV7-3 to TRBJ2-1, with 13 bases lining up with TRBD2. The CDR3 extends over 17 amino acids. CDR1 and CDR2 from the germline V gene are SGHTA and FQGTGA. V shed 4 bases and J 4 bases; nucleotides not matched to a gene: 7.

This clonotype was seen ten or more times. This chain connects TRBV4-1 to TRBJ2-3; 12 positions match TRBD2. The CDR3 is 16 residues long. Germline lookup yields CDR1 MGHRA and CDR2 YSYEKL. The V gene end was trimmed by 3 bases and the J gene end by 6 bases; junction bases not matched to a gene: 7. CDR3 nucleotides: TGCGCCAGCAGCCAGACTAGCGGGAGAAGGGGGGATACGCAGTATTTT. Encoded protein: CASSQTSGRRGDTQYF.

This clonotype was detected ten times or more. This chain joins TRBV7-6 and TRBJ2-5; D might be TRBD2 (7 bases). The V gene lost 3 bases and the J gene lost 1 base, with 9 bases spanning the gap. CDR1 is SGHVS, CDR2 FNYEAQ, per germline. The CDR3 sequence is 14 residues long. In DNA form, the CDR3 reads TGTGCCAGCAGCTTGGGGGGGCCCCAAGAGACCCAGTACTTC. This encodes CASSLGGPQETQYF. The variable domain in full, completed from reference TRBV7-6 and TRBJ2-5, reads GAGVSQSPRYKVTKRGQDVALRCDPISGHVSLYWYRQALGQGPEFLTYFNYEAQQDKSGLPNDRFSAERPEGSISTLTIQRTEQRDSAMYRCASSLGGPQETQYFGPGTRLLVL.

In this sample, this clonotype turned up a few times. CDR3 DNA sequence: TGTGCCAGCAGCAGCAGACAGGGAAGTTACGAGCAGTACTTC. It yields the protein CASSSRQGSYEQYF. V usage is TRBV7-2 and J usage is TRBJ2-7, with 7 bases matching TRBD1. CDR1 is SGHTA, CDR2 FQGNSA, per germline. The trim removed 5 bases at V and 4 bases at J, leaving 8 bases unmatched. This CDR3 is 14 amino acids long.

V and J are TRBV2 and TRBJ1-5; D gene ambiguous. The CDR3 consists of 12 residues. Trimming took off 4 bases at V and 0 bases at J, with 1 base between the two ends. Germline CDR1 SNHLY, CDR2 FYNNEI. The CDR3 spells CASSGSNQPQHF. As DNA, the CDR3 is TGTGCCAGCAGTGGTAGCAATCAGCCCCAGCATTTT.

This chain joins TRBV7-2 and TRBJ2-1, with 7 bases identical to TRBD2. V lost 1 base, J lost 9 bases, and 15 bases stayed unmatched. Germline CDR1 SGHTA, CDR2 FQGNSA. The CDR3 sequence is 17 residues long. CDR3 nucleotide sequence: TGTGCCAGCAGCTTAGAGGGTGGTGGGGCGGGAGAGCTTGAGCAGTTCTTC. Translated: CASSLEGGGAGELEQFF.

In the case of this clonotype: The junction differs from germline at one of its ends, possibly a read error. The chain joins TRBV5-1 to TRBJ2-2; tentatively, D is TRBD2 (5 bases). This CDR3 has 14 residues. CDR1 is SGHRS, CDR2 YFSETQ, per germline. The CDR3 here is CASSSGSNTGELLF. For the CDR3, the DNA is TGCGCCAGCAGTAGTGGTTCGAACACCGGGGAGCTGCTTTTT.